This TCR beta chain was sequenced in a study of blood T cells in healthy people across ages. Findings and caveats of the study: There was a strong correlation between TCR beta diversity and naive T cell percentage.

This clonotype was seen a few times. Its target is not known. A J-beta primer mix and a sample-barcoded 5' primer were used in a second PCR of roughly 6 to 12 cycles. Researchers report that each sample yielded at least 3 million CDR3-containing paired-end reads. TCRdb analysed the 5' RACE reads with MiXCR anew, one entry per CDR3 protein. The sample holds roughly 700,000 distinct CDR3 sequences, around 48% seen once. The clonotype originates from a woman in her fifties or sixties in good health. Sequenced sample: blood.

In nucleotides, the CDR3 is TGTGCCATCAGTCTGGGCGGGAGGGCTGTCAATGAGCAGTTCTTC. Encoded protein: CAISLGGRAVNEQFF. The chain has TRBV10-3 and TRBJ2-1; 9 bases agree with TRBD2. The CDR3 length is 15 residues. Germline V lookup: CDR1 ENHRY, CDR2 SYGVKD. Germline trimming cut 5 bases from V and 6 bases from J; bases unmatched to any gene: 8.